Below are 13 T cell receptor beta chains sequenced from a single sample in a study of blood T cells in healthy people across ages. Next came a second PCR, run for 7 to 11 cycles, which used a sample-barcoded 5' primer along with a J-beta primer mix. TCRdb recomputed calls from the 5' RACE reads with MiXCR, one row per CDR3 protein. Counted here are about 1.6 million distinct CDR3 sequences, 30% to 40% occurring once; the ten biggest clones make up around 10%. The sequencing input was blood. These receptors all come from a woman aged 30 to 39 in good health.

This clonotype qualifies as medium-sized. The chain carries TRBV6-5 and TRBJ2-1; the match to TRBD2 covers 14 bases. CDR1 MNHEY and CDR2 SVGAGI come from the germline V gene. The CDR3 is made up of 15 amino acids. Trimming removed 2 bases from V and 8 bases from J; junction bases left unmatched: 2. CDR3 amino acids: CASSYPGLAGDEQFF. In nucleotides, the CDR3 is TGTGCCAGCAGTTACCCGGGACTAGCGGGAGATGAGCAGTTCTTC.

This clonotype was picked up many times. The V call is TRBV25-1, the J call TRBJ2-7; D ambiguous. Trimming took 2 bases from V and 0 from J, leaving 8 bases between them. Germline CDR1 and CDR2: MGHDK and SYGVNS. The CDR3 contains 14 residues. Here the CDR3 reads CASSEPQSSYEQYF. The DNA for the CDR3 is TGTGCCAGCAGTGAACCCCAGAGCTCCTACGAGCAGTACTTC.

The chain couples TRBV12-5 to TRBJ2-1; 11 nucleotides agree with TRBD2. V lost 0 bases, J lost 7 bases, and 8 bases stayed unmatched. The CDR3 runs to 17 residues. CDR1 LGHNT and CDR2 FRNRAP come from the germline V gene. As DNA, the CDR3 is TGTGCTAGTGGTTTGGTTCATAGCGGGGGGGATTTAAATGAGCAGTTCTTC. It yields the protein CASGLVHSGGDLNEQFF.

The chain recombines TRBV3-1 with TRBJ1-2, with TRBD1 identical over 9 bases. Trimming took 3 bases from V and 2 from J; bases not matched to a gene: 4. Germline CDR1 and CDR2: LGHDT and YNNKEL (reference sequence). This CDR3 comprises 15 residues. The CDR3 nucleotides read TGTGCCAGCAGCCAGGGGACAGGGTGGAACTATGGCTACACCTTC. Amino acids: CASSQGTGWNYGYTF.

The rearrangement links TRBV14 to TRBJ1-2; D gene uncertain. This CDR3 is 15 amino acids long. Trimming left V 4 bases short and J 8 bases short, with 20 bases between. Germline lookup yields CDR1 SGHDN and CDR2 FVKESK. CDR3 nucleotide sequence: TGTGCCAGCAGCCCAGAAGTAAGAGGGTATCAAGGCTACACCTTC. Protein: CASSPEVRGYQGYTF.

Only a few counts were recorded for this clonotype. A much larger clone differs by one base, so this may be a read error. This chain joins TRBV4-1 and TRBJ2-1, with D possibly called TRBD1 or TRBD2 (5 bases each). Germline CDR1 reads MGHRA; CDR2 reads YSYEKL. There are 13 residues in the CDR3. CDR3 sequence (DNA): TGCACCAGCAGCCAAGATTTTGGGACCCCGGGGTTCTTC. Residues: CTSSQDFGTPGFF.

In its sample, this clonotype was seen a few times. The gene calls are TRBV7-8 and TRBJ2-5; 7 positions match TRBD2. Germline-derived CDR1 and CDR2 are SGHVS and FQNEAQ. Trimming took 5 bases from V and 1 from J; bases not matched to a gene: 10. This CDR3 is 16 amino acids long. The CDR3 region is CASSTASGAAQETQYF. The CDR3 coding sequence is TGTGCCAGCAGCACGGCTAGCGGAGCCGCCCAAGAGACCCAGTACTTC.

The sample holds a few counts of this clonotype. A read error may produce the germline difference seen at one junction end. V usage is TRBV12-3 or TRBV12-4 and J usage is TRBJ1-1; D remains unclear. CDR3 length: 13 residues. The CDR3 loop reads CASSPGLDTEDFF. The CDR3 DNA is TGTGCCAGCAGCCCCGGGTTGGATACTGAAGATTTCTTT.

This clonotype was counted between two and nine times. The CDR3 sequence is CASSALGLNEQFF. The CDR3 DNA reads as TGTGCCAGCAGCGCCCTTGGCCTCAATGAGCAGTTCTTC. The chain combines TRBV5-5 with TRBJ2-1; D gene ambiguous. Per germline, CDR1 SGHKS and CDR2 YYEKEE (reference sequence). The CDR3 extends over 13 amino acids. Trimming took off 4 bases at V and 6 bases at J, with 11 bases between the two ends. The variable domain in full, completed from reference TRBV5-5 and TRBJ2-1, reads DAGVTQSPTHLIKTRGQQVTLRCSPISGHKSVSWYQQVLGQGPQFIFQYYEKEERGRGNFPDRFSARQFPNYSSELNVNALLLGDSALYLCASSALGLNEQFFGPGTRLTVL.

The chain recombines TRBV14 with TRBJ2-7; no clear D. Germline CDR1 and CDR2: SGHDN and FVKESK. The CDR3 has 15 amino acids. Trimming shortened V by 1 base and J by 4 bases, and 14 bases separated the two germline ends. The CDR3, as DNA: TGTGCCAGCAGCCAAGCCCTAACGGTACCTTACGAGCAGTACTTC. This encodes CASSQALTVPYEQYF.

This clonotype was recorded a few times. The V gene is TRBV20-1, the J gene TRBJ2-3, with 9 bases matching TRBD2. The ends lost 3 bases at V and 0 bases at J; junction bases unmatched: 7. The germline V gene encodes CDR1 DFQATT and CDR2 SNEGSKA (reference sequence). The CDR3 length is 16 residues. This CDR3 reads CSARLGLAHSTDTQYF. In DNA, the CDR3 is TGCAGTGCTAGGCTAGGACTAGCGCATAGCACAGATACGCAGTATTTT.

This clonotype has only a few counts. The CDR3 loop is CSVESARYEQYF. The CDR3, as DNA: TGCAGCGTTGAATCAGCTCGTTACGAGCAGTACTTC. V is TRBV29-1 and J is TRBJ2-7; D unresolved. Trimming stripped 2 bases from V and 4 bases from J, with 9 bases between. The germline V gene has CDR1 SQVTM and CDR2 ANQGSEA. The CDR3 extends over 12 amino acids.

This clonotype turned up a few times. The CDR3 is CASSLSSQPINEQFF. CDR3 in DNA: TGTGCCAGCAGTTTAAGCTCCCAGCCGATAAATGAGCAGTTCTTC. This chain connects TRBV28 to TRBJ2-1, with unresolved D. V was cut by 2 bases and J by 7 bases, with 15 bases left in between. Germline CDR1 MDHEN, CDR2 SYDVKM. The CDR3 extends over 15 amino acids.